The clone carrying this TCR beta chain was seen more than once but under ten times. The target antigen is unknown. A sample-barcoded 5' primer and a J-beta primer mix were used in a second PCR of roughly 7 to 12 cycles. A template-switch adaptor that had 12 random nucleotides put a tag on each cDNA molecule. TCRdb passed the 5' RACE reads through MiXCR, listing each CDR3 protein once. The sample holds about 1.6 million distinct CDR3 sequences, roughly 30% seen once. The data derive from a study of blood T cells in healthy people across ages. Total RNA extraction produced at least 5.5 micrograms (per sample) for the study. Whole-study findings and limits: More naive CD4+ cells and higher diversity were found in long-lived than in aged donors. Researchers judged that diversity estimates from one million T cells fell short of true values.

There are 14 residues in the CDR3. Germline V gives CDR1 MNHEY, CDR2 SMNVEV (reference sequence). Germline trimming cut 0 bases from V and 8 bases from J; bases unmatched to any gene: 1. The genes are TRBV27 and TRBJ2-1; 10 nucleotides line up with TRBD1. The receptor's source is a woman aged 30 to 39 in good health. The sequencing input was blood. The DNA for the CDR3 is TGTGCCAGCAGTTTATCCGGACAGGGGGATGAGCAGTTCTTC. Translated: CASSLSGQGDEQFF.